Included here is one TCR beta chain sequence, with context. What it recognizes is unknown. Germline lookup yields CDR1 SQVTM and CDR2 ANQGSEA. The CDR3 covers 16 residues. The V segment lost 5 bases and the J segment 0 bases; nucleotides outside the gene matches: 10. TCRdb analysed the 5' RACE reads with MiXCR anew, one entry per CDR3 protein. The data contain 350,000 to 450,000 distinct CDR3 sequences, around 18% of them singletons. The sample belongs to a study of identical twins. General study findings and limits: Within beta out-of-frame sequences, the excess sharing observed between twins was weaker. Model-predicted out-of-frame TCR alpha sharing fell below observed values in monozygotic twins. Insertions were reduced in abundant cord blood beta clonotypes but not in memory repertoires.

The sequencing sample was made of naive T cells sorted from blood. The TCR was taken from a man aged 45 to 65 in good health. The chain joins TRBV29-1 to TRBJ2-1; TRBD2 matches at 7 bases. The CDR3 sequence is CSVPRGLADSYNEQFF. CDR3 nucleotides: TGCAGCGTTCCCCGGGGCCTAGCGGACTCCTACAATGAGCAGTTCTTC.